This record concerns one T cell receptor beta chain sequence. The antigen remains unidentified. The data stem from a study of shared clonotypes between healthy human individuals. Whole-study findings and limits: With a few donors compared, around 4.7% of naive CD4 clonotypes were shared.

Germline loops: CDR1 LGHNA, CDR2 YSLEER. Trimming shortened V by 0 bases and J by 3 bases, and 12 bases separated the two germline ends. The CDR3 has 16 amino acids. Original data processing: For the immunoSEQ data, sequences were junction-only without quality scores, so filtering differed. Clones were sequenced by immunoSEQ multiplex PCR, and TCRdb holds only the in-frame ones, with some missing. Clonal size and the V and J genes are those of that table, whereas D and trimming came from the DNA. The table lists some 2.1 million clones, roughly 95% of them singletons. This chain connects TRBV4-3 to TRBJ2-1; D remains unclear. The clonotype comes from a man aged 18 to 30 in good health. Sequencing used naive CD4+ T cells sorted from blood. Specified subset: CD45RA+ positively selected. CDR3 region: CASSQDRAGVYNEQFF. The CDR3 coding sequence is TGCGCCAGCAGCCAAGATAGGGCCGGTGTCTACAATGAGCAGTTCTTC.